The source of this T cell receptor beta chain is a study of shared clonotypes between healthy human individuals. To note about this clone: Its antigen is still unknown.

The authors split each subset's genomic DNA evenly across several immunoSEQ plates. Clones were read by immunoSEQ multiplex PCR, and TCRdb kept only the in-frame ones, dropping some. Among about 2 million clones, approximately 95% were seen once, and the ten largest hold approximately 1.2%. Study-wide findings and caveats: An effect of sequencing depth on clonotype sharing among donors was expected. What naive subsets generally showed was a larger estimated richness than memory subsets showed.

Naive CD8 isolation took CD45RO-negative cells positively selected for CCR7 and excluded terminally differentiated effector memory CD45RA+ cells. Germline assignment: CDR1 KGHSH and CDR2 LQKENI. The CDR3 spans 14 residues. Trimming took 6 bases from V and 0 from J; bases not matched to a gene: 3. The chain combines TRBV18 with TRBJ2-7, with 9 bases identical to TRBD1. The specimen was naive CD8+ T cells sorted from blood. This sequence originates from a man younger than 35 in good health. CDR3 nucleotide sequence: TGTGCCAGCTCCCGGGACAGGGACTCCTACGAGCAGTACTTC. This translates into CASSRDRDSYEQYF.